This T cell receptor (beta chain) was found in a study of blood T cell repertoires in COVID-19. About the research overall: Acute-phase and convalescent COVID-19 samples originated in the United States, Italy and Spain. PBMCs, B-cell-depleted T cells, or T cells provided the cDNA or gDNA that made up the material.

In the original workflow: Amplified reference gene primers provided the basis for estimating nucleated cell counts. Generated by immunoSEQ multiplex PCR, the TCRdb table keeps only in-frame clones and is missing some. V and J calls and clone size come straight from that table; D and trimming were deduced from the DNA. The table records roughly 200,000 clones, around 89% of them present only once. This CDR3 comprises 15 residues. V lost 0 bases to trimming and J lost 5 bases, with 13 bases between them. In germline, CDR1 is SGHAT, CDR2 FQNNGV. The gene calls are TRBV11-2 and TRBJ2-5, with a tentative D call TRBD2 (6 bases). The sample was peripheral blood. This TCR came from a man aged 70-80 years with acute or convalescent COVID-19. CDR3 in amino acids: CASSLDGRAGETQYF. The CDR3 nucleotides read TGTGCCAGCAGCTTAGATGGACGGGCGGGGGAGACCCAGTACTTC.